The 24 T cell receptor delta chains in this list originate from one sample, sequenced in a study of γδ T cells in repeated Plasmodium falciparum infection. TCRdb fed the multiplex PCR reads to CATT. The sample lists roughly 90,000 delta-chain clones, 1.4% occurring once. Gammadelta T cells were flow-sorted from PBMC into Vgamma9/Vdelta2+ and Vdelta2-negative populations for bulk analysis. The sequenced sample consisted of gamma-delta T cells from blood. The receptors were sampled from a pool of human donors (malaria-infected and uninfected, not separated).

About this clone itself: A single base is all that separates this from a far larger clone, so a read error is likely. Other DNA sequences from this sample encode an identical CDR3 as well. CDR3 in amino acids: CALGERLKLRTGGYCPTAQLFF. The CDR3 nucleotides read TGTGCTCTCGGGGAACGGCTTAAACTCCGTACTGGGGGATACTGCCCGACAGCACAACTCTTCTTT. This chain connects TRDV1 to TRDJ2; 12 nucleotides line up with TRDD3. The CDR3 contains 22 residues. Germline V CDR1 and CDR2: TSWWSYY, QGS.

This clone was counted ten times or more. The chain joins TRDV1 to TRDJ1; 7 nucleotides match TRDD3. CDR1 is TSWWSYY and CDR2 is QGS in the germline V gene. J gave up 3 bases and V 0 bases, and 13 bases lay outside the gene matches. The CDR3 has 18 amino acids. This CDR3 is CALGELVYPTGEADKLIF. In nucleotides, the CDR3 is TGTGCTCTTGGGGAACTAGTCTACCCTACTGGGGAGGCCGATAAACTCATCTTT.

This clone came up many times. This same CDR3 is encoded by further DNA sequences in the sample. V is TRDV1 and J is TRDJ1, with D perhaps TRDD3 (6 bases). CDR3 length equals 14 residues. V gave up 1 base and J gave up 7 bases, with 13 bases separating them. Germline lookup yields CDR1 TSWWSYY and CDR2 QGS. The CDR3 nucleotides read TGTGCTCTTGGGGAACCCTCCCCGGGGATTAAACTCATCTTT. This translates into CALGEPSPGIKLIF.

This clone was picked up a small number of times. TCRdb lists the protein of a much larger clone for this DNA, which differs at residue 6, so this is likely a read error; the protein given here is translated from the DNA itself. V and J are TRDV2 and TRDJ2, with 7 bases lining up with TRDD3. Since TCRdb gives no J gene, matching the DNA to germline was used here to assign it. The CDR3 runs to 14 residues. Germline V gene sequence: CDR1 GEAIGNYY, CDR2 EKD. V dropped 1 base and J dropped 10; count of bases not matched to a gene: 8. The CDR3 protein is CACDTPGNWGQLFF. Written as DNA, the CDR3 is TGTGCCTGTGACACTCCGGGGAACTGGGGACAACTCTTCTTT.

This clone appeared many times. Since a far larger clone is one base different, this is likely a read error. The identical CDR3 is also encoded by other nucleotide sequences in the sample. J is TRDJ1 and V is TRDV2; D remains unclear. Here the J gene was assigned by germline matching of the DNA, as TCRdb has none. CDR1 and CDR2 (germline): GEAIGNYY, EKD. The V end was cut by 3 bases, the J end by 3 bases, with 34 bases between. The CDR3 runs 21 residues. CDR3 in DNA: TGTGCCTGTGACCCCCTCGGGTCAGCACTAGCTCCGACTGAAGAAGCCGATAAACTCATCTTT. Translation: CACDPLGSALAPTEEADKLIF.

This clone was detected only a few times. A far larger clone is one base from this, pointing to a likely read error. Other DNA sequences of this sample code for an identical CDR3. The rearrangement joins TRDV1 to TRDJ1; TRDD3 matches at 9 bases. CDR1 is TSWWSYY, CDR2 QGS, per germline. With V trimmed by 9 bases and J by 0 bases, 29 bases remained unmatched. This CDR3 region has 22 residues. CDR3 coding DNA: TGTGCTCTGGGGCCCCTGGAATTCCTTCGATCTATACTGGGGGACTACACCGATAAACTCATCTTT. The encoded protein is CALGPLEFLRSILGDYTDKLIF.

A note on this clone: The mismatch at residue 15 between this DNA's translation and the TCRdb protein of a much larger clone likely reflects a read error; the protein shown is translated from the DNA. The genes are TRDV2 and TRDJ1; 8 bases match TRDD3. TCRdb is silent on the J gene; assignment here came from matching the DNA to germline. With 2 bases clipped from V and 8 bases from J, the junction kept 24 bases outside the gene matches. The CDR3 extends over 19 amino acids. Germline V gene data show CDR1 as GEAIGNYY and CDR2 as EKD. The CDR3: CACDKLGDSPTLQSNKLIF. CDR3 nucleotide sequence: TGTGCCTGTGACAAGCTGGGGGACTCACCAACTCTCCAAAGTAACAAACTCATCTTT.

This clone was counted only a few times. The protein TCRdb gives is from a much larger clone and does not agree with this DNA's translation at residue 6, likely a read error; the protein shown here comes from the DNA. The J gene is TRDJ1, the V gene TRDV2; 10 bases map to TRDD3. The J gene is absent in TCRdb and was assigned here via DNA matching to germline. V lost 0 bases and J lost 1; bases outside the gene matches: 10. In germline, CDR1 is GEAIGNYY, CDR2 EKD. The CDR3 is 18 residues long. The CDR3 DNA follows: TGTGCCTGTGACACCGCCAACCGGGGGATACGCGGCACCGATAAACTCATCTTT. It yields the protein CACDTANRGIRGTDKLIF.

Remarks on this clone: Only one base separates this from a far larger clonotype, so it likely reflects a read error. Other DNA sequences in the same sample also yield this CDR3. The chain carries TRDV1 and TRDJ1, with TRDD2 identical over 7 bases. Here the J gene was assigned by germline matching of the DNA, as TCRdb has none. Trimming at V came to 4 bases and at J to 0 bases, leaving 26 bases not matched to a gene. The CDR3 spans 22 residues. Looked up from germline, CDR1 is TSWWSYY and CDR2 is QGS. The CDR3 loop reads CALGVLIPTPDTYAGYTDKLIF. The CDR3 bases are TGTGCTCTTGGGGTTCTTATTCCTACCCCTGATACTTACGCGGGATACACCGATAAACTCATCTTT.

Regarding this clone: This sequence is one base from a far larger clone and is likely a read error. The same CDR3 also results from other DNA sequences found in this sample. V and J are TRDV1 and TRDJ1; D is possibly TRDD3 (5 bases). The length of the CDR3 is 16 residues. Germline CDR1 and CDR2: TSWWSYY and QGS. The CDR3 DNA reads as TGTGCTCTCGGGGAAAGGAGGATTCAGTACACGGATAAACTCATCTTT. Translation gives CALGERRIQYTDKLIF.

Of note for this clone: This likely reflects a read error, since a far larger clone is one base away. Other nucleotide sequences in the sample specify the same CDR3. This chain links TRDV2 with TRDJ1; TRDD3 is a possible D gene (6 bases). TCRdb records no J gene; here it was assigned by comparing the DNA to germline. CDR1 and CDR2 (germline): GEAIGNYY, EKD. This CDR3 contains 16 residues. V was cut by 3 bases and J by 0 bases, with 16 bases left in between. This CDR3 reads CACDVLGDTHTDKLIF. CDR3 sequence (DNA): TGTGCCTGTGACGTACTGGGAGATACGCACACCGATAAACTCATCTTT.

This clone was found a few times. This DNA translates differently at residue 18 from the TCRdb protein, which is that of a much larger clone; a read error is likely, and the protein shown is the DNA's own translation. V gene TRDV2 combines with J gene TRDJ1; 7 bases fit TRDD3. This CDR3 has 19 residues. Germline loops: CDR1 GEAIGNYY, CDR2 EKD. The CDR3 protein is CACDSLYTLLGERTDKLTF. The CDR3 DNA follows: TGTGCCTGTGACTCACTATATACCTTGTTGGGGGAAAGGACCGATAAACTCACCTTT.

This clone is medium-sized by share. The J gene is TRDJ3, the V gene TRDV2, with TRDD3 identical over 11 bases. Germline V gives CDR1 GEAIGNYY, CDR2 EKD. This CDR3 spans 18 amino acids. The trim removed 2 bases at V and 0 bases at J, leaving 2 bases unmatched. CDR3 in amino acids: CACDNTGGYSWDTRQMFF. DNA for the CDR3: TGTGCCTGTGACAATACTGGGGGATACTCCTGGGACACCCGACAGATGTTTTTC.

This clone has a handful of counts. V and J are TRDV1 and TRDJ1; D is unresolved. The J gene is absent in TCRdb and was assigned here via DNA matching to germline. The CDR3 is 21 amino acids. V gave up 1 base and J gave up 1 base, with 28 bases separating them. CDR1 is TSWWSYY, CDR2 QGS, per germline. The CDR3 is CALGEPPRYLSSPRITDKLIF. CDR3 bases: TGTGCTCTTGGGGAACCGCCCCGATATTTGAGTTCCCCTCGGATCACCGATAAACTCATCTTT.

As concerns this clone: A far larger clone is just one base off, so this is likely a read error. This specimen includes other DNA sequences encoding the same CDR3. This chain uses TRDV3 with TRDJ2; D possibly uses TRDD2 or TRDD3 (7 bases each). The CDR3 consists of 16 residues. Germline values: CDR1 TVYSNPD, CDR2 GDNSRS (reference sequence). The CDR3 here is CAFLGALPTLTAQLFF. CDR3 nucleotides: TGCGCCTTCCTGGGGGCCCTCCCTACTTTGACAGCACAACTCTTCTTT.

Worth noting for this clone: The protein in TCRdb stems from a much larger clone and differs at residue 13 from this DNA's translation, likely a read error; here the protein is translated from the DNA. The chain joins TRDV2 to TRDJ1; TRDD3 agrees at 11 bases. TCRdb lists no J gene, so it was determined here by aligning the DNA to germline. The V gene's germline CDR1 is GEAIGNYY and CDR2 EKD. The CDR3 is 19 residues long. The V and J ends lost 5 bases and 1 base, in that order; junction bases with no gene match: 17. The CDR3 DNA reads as TGTGCCTGTGCCCCTGCCTTCCTACTGGGGGATAAAAGCACCGATAAACTCATCTTT. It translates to CACAPAFLLGDKSTDKLIF.

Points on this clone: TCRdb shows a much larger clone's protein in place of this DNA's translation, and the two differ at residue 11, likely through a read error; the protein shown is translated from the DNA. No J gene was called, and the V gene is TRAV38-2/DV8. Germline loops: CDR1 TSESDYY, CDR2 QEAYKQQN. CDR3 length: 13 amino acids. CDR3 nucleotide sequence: TGTGCTTATAGGAGGCCAAGGGGGCTGAAACCCATCTTT. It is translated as CAYRRPRGLKPIF.

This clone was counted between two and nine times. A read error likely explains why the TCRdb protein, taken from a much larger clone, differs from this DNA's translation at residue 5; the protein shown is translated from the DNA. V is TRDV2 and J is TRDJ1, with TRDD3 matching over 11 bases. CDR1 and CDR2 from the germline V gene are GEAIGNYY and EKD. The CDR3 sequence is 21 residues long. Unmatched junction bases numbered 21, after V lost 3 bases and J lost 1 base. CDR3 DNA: TGTGCCTGTGACGCCGCAAGCCCCTTGGGGGATACGAGCTCGTGCACCGATAAACTCATCTTT. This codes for CACDAASPLGDTSSCTDKLIF.

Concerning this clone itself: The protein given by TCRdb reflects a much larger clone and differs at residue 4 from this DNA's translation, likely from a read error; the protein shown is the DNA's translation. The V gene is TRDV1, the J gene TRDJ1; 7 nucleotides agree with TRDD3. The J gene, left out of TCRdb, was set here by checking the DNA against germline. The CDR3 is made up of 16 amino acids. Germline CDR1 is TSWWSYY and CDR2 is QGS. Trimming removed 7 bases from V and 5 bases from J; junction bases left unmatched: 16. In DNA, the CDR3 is TGTGCTCTTGAGCTACCTAGGAAGGGGATAGAAGATAAACTCATCTTT. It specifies CALELPRKGIEDKLIF.

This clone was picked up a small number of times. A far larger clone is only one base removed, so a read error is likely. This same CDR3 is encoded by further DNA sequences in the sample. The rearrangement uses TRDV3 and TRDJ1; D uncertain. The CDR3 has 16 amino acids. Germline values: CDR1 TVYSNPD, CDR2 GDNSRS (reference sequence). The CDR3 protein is CACRPLVTRYTDKLIF. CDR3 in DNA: TGCGCCTGCCGTCCTCTTGTGACAAGGTACACCGATAAACTCATCTTT.

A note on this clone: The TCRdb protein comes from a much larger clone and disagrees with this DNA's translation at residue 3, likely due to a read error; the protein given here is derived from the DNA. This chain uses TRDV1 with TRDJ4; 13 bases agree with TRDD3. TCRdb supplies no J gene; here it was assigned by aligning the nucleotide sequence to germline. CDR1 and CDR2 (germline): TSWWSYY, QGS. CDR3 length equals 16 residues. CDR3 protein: CAPGELCNWGIRDLIF. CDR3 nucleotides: TGTGCTCCTGGGGAACTCTGCAACTGGGGGATACGCGACCTGATCTTT.

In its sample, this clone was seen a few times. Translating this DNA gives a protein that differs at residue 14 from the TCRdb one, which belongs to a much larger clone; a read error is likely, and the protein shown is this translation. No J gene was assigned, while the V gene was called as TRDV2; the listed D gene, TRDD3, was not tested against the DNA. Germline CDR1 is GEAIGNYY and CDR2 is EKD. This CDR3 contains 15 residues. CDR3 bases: TGTGCCTGTGACACCGGGGGCTTGTACACCGATAAACTCACCTTT. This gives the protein CACDTGGLYTDKLTF.

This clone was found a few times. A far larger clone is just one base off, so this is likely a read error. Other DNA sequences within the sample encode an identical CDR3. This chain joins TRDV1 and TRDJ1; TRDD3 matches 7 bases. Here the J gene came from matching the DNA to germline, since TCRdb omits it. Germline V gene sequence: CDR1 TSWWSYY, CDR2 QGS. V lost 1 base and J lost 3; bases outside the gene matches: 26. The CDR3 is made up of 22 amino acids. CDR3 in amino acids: CALGEQSRWSGSYWGLPDKLIF. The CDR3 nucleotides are TGTGCTCTTGGGGAACAAAGTCGATGGTCGGGTTCGTACTGGGGATTACCCGATAAACTCATCTTT.

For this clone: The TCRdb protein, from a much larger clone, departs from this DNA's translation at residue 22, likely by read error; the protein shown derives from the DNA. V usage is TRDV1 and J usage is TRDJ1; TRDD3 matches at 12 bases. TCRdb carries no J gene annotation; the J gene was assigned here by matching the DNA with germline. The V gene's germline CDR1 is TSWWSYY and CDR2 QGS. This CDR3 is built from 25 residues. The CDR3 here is CALGEIPPLSWVLGDTAYNTDRLIF. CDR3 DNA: TGTGCTCTTGGGGAAATTCCCCCCTTGAGTTGGGTACTGGGGGATACCGCCTACAACACCGATAGACTCATCTTT.